This T cell receptor beta chain derives from a study of read filtering for tumor transcriptome and immune sequencing (dated by TCRdb to the early 2020s). In the study overall: Of the patients in the cohort, about 17 were male and 14 were female, and their mean age was 65.9 years, with a range of about 47 to 85. By revised international staging, 8 patients were R-ISS I, 16 were R-ISS II and about 7 were R-ISS III. After DNase treatment, whole-transcriptome libraries were prepared using the TruSeq RNA Access Library Prep Kit. TCR-region mapped reads per sample ranged from about 3.5 to 11 million with IR-seq versus only roughly 85 to 1,300 with RNA-seq. TCR repertoires obtained by targeted immune repertoire sequencing and by bulk whole-transcriptome sequencing performed on the same bone marrow samples were compared. One of the main goals was to work out a read-filtering strategy for immune repertoire data, in particular whether clonotypes backed by only a single read should be removed. Findings and caveats that apply to the study as a whole: The sorted CD138-negative fraction was composed of a mixed bone marrow immune population rather than of purified T cells. When single-read clonotypes were removed, the proportions of shared clonotypes in IR-seq and RNA-seq correlated more strongly. Single-read clonotypes made up roughly four fifths of clonotypes but only roughly 3.6% of total reads in IR-seq, compared with just under 75% of clonotypes and roughly 45% of reads in RNA-seq. IR-seq captured clonotypes at much higher depth and more reliably than RNA-seq, and smaller IR-seq throughput sufficed to identify most shared clonotypes.

This clonotype was recorded at least ten times. No cognate antigen has been identified for it. No much larger clone exists at a distance of one base, and base qualities are not known. The CDR3 has 11 amino acids, counting the end cysteine and phenylalanine. The kept DNA is CDR3 alone, 33 bases in frame from the first base. V ends up 8 bases short and J 6 bases short, with an unmatched junction base count of 0. Starting from approximately 400 ng RNA, TCR libraries were constructed with the Immunoverse kit using molecular barcoded adaptors that cover the alpha/delta and beta/gamma chains. TCR library preparation used the same RNA that went into transcriptome sequencing. Sequencing of TCR libraries was carried out on an Illumina HiSeq 4000 with 2 x 150 cycles. In the source study's methods: TCR reads were aligned to human V, D, J and C references and assembled into CDR3 clonotypes with MiXCR, including quality filtering and error correction. The tcR package in R was used to analyze clonotype counts and gene usage diversity. For inspection of raw mapping reads, RNA-seq reads were mapped by STAR aligner version 2.5.3a onto GRCh37 of the human genome. IR-seq fastq files were randomly downsampled with Seqtk 1.3 to test the effect of sequencing depth on detected clonotypes. Through fastp at Q25 and MiXCR, TCRdb rebuilt clones from the public reads, retaining in-frame beta chains. One record per CDR3 amino acid sequence lists the most common genes and DNA. V and J calls and clone size were set by TCRdb, not the authors. Across this sample there are about 130,000 distinct CDR3 sequences, with over 10% seen only once. 8% to 9% of the sample is in the top ten clones.

Bone marrow was sampled from every patient at the time of active disease. Ficoll-Hypaque density gradient centrifugation was used to isolate the bone marrow mononuclear cells. CD138-negative cells were obtained by negative selection after labeling with CD138 magnetic microbeads on a MACS separator, removing myeloma plasma cells. Purity of the isolated cells was checked by flow cytometry on an Attune NxT using CD138 antibodies. TRIzol reagent was used to extract total RNA, which was then quantified with a NanoDrop spectrophotometer. For each patient, paired RNA-seq and IR-seq were run on the CD138-negative bone marrow sample from that patient.

The V and J segments used are TRBV12-3 or TRBV12-4 and TRBJ2-2; 7 central bases correspond to TRBD1. The TCR comes from a donor aged 40 or older with multiple myeloma. Sample: a population of CD138-negative cells sorted from bone marrow. Taken with the paper, the label for cell subset or site translates to: bone marrow mononuclear cells depleted of CD138+ plasma/myeloma cells by negative magnetic selection. The CDR3 region has the sequence CASGTAGELFF. The nucleotide sequence reads as follows: TGTGCCAGCGGGACAGCCGGGGAGCTGTTTTTT.